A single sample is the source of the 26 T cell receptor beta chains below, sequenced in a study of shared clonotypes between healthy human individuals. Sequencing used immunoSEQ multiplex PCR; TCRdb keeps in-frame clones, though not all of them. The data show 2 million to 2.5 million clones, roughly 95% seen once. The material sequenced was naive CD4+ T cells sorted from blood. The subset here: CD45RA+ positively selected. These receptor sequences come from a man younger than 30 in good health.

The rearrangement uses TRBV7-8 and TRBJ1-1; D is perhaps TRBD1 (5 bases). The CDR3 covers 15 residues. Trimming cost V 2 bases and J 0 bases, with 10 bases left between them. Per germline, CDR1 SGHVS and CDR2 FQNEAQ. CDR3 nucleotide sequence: TGTGCCAGCAGCTTACAGGGCACGGTGAACACTGAAGCTTTCTTT. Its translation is CASSLQGTVNTEAFF.

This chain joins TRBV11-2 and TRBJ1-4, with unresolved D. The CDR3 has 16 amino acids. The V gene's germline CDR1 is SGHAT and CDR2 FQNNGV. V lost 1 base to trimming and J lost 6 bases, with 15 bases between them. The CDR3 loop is CASSLGVTTHDEKLFF. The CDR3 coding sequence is TGTGCCAGCAGCTTAGGGGTGACAACGCATGATGAAAAACTGTTTTTT.

CDR3 DNA: TGTGCCAGCAGTGAAGGGACAGGGGTCACAGATACGCAGTATTTT. It translates to CASSEGTGVTDTQYF. The V call is TRBV6-1, the J call TRBJ2-3; 9 bases line up with TRBD1. The germline CDR1 and CDR2 sequences are MNHNS and SASEGT. CDR3 size: 15 residues. V shed 1 base, J shed 2 bases, and the junction held 1 base outside the gene matches.

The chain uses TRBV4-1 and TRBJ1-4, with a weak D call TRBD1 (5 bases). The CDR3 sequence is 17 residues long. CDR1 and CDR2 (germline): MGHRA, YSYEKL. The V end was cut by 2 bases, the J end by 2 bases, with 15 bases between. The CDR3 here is CASSQPGSGTTNEKLFF. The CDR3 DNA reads TGCGCCAGCAGCCAACCTGGATCGGGGACCACTAATGAAAAACTGTTTTTT.

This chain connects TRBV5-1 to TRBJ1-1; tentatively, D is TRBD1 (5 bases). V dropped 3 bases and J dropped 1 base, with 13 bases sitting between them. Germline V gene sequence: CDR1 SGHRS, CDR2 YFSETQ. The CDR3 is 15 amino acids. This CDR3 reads CASSSRDGQNTEAFF. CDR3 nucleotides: TGCGCCAGCAGCTCTCGGGACGGACAGAACACTGAAGCTTTCTTT.

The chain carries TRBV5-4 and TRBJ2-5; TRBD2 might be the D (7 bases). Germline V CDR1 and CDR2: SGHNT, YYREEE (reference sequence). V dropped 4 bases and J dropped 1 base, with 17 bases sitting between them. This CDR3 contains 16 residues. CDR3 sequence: CASSPSSGGGQETQYF. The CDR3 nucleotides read TGTGCCAGCAGCCCATCTAGCGGAGGGGGCCAAGAGACCCAGTACTTC.

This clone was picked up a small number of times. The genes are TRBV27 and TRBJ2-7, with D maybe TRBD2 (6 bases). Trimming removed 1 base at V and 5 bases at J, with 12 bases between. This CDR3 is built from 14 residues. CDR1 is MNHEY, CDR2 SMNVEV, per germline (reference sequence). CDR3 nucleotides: TGTGCCAGCAGTTTATGGGACTCGGGCCACGAGCAGTACTTC. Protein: CASSLWDSGHEQYF.

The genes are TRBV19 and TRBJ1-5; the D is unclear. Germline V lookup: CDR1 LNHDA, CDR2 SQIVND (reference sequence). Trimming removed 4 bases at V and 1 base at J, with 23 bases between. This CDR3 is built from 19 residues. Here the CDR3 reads CASSNIPARKYGSNQPQHF. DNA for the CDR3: TGTGCCAGTAGTAATATACCGGCCCGTAAGTATGGAAGCAATCAGCCCCAGCATTTT.

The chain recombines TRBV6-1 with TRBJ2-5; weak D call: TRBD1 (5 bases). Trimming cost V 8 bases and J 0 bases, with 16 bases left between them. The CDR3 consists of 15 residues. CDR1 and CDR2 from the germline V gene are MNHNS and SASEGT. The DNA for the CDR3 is TGTGCCAGCGCAGACAGCCTGTGGTACCAAGAGACCCAGTACTTC. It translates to CASADSLWYQETQYF.

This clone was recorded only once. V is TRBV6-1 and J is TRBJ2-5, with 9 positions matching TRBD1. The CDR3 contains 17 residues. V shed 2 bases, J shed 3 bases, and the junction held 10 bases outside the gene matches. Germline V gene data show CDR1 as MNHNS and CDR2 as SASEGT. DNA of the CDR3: TGTGCCAGCAGTGAAATACTAGGACAGGGGTCAAAAGAGACCCAGTACTTC. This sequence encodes CASSEILGQGSKETQYF.

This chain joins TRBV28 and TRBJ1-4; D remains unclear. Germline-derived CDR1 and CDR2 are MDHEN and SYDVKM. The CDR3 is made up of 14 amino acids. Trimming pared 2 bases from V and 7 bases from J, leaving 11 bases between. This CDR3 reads CASSLRLRVEKLFF. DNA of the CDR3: TGTGCCAGCAGTTTAAGGTTGAGGGTTGAAAAACTGTTTTTT.

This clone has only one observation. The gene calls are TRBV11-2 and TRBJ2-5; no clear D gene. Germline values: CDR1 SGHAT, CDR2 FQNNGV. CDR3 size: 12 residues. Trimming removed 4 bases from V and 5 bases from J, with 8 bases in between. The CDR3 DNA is TGTGCCAGCAGCTACAATCGGGAGACCCAGTACTTC. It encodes CASSYNRETQYF.

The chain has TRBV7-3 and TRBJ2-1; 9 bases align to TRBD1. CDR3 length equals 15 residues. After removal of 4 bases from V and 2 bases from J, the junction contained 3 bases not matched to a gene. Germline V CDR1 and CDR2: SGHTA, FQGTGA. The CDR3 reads CASSYRQGAYNEQFF. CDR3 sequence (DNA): TGTGCCAGCAGCTACCGACAGGGGGCCTACAATGAGCAGTTCTTC.

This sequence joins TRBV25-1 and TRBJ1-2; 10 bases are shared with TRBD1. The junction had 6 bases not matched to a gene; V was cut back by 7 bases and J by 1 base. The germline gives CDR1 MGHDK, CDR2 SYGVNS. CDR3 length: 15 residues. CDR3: CASNGRDRGNYGYTF. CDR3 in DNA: TGTGCCAGCAACGGCCGGGACAGGGGTAACTATGGCTACACCTTC.

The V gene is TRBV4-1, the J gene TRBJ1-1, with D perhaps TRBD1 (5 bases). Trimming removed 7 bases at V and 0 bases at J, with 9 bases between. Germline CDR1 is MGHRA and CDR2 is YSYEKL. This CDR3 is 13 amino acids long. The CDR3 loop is CASMRQMNTEAFF. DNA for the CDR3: TGCGCCAGCATGAGACAGATGAACACTGAAGCTTTCTTT.

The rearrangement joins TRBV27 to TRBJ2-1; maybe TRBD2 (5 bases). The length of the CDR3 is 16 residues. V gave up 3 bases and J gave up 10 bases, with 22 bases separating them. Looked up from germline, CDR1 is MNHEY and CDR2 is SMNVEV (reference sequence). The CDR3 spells CASSFHSLILGLEQFF. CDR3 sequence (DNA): TGTGCCAGCAGTTTCCACTCCCTTATACTAGGCTTGGAGCAGTTCTTC.

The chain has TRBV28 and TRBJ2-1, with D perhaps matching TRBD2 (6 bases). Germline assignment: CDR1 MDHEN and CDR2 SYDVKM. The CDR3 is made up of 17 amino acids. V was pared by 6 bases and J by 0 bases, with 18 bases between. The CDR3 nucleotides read TGTGCCAGCAGGAGCTCGGTGGGGACTTACTCCTACAATGAGCAGTTCTTC. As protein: CASRSSVGTYSYNEQFF. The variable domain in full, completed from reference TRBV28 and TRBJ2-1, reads DVKVTQSSRYLVKRTGEKVFLECVQDMDHENMFWYRQDPGLGLRLIYFSYDVKMKEKGDIPEGYSVSREKKERFSLILESASTNQTSMYLCASRSSVGTYSYNEQFFGPGTRLTVL.

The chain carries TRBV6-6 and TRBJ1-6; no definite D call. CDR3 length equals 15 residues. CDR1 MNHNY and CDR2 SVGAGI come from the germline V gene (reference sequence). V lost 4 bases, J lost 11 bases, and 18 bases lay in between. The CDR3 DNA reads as TGTGCCAGCAGTTTGGGATTAACGGACTTGCCACCCCTCCACTTT. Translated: CASSLGLTDLPPLHF.

This chain's CDR3 is CASAGQGNLPASPLHF. CDR3 nucleotides: TGTGCCAGCGCCGGACAGGGAAATCTCCCTGCGTCACCCCTCCACTTT. The gene calls are TRBV27 and TRBJ1-6; 8 nucleotides line up with TRBD1. The CDR3 covers 16 residues. The germline CDR1 and CDR2 sequences are MNHEY and SMNVEV (reference sequence). The junction had 16 bases not matched to a gene; V was cut back by 8 bases and J by 10 bases.

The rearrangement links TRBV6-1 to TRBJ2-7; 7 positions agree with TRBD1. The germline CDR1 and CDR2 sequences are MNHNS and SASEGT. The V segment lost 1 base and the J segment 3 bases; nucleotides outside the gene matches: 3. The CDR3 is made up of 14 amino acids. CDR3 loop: CASSEGTGLYEQYF. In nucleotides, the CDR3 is TGTGCCAGCAGTGAAGGGACAGGCCTCTACGAGCAGTACTTC.

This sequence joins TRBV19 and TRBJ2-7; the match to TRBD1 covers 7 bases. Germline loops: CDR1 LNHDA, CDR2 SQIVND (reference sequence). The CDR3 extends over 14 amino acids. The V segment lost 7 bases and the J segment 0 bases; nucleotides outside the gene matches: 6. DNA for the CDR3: TGTGCCAGTACCCGGACAGGCAGCTCCTACGAGCAGTACTTC. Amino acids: CASTRTGSSYEQYF. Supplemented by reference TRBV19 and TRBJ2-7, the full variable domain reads DGGITQSPKYLFRKEGQNVTLSCEQNLNHDAMYWYRQDPGQGLRLIYYSQIVNDFQKGDIAEGYSVSREKKESFPLTVTSAQKNPTAFYLCASTRTGSSYEQYFGPGTRLTVT.

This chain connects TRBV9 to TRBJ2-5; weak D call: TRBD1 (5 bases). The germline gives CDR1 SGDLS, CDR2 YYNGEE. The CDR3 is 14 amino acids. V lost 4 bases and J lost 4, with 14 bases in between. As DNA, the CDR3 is TGTGCCAGCAGCTCTCAGGGTTTGGGAGAGACCCAGTACTTC. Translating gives CASSSQGLGETQYF.

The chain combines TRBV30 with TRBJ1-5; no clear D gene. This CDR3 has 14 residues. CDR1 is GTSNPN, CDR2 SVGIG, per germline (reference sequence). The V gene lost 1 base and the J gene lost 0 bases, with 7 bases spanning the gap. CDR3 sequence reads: CAWSGGNSNQPQHF. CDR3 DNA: TGTGCCTGGAGTGGGGGTAATAGCAATCAGCCCCAGCATTTT.

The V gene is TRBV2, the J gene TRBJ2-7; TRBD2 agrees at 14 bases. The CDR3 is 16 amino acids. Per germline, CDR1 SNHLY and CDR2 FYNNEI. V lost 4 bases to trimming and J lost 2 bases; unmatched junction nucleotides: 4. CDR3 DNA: TGTGCCAGCAGTGGGGGGACTAGCGGGGGACCCTACGAGCAGTACTTC. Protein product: CASSGGTSGGPYEQYF.

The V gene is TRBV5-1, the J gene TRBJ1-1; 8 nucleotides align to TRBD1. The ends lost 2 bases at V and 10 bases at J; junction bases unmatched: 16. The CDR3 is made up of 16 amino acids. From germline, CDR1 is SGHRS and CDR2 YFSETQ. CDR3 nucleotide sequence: TGCGCCAGCAGCTTAACAGGGGGAACAGGATTCGGAGGAGCTTTCTTT. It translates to CASSLTGGTGFGGAFF.

The CDR3 bases are TGTGCCAGCAGCATGACTAGCGGGAGCGACGAGCAGTACTTC. This encodes CASSMTSGSDEQYF. The rearrangement joins TRBV7-9 to TRBJ2-7, with 12 bases identical to TRBD2. The CDR3 covers 14 residues. Germline V gives CDR1 SEHNR, CDR2 FQNEAQ (reference sequence). The V segment lost 5 bases and the J segment 5 bases; nucleotides outside the gene matches: 4.